This T cell receptor (beta chain) stems from a study of T cells in localized non-small cell lung cancer (TCRdb year 2020). General notes on the study: T cell repertoires of approximately 250 early-stage NSCLC patients were analyzed, with tumors being compared against uninvolved tumor-adjacent lungs. All 220 or so NSCLC patients in the cohort were treatment-naive and had localized lung tumors that were resected. A mean age of about 66 years was recorded for the NSCLC patients, of whom 129 were male and 107 were female. Here is what the overall study found, with its caveats: Because of the exploratory design, TCR variables were selected using unadjusted p-values without false-discovery rate correction. Higher blood T cell density associated with longer overall survival, while higher adjacent-lung clonality associated with shorter survival. Uninvolved tumor-adjacent lung showed the highest T cell clonality, higher than tumor, which suggests more focused antigenic responses in the adjacent lung. A median of 57 of the top 100 tumor clones turned up in the paired uninvolved adjacent lung, and under 30 of those clones also ranked among the top 100 of that same adjacent lung. Multi-region tumor sequencing was not performed, so intratumor heterogeneity could not be excluded.

At diagnosis, peripheral blood, uninvolved tumor-adjacent lung and tumor were collected and were preserved as a mix of fresh-frozen and FFPE material. Blood samples were analyzed as peripheral blood mononuclear cells for TCR repertoire profiling. The immunoSEQ Assay was used to sequence TCR beta CDR3 regions from DNA. The source study handled its data this way. To compute T cell density, TCR beta template counts were normalized to usable DNA, which was estimated by amplifying housekeeping genes. Richness was estimated using the preseqR package, with extrapolation to 400,000 templates for PBMC samples and to 120,000 templates for tissue samples. Clonality was taken to be one minus Pielou's evenness. Differential abundance testing on productive amino-acid clonotypes, with a minimum total count of 5 and an alpha of 0.1, was used to identify tissue-enriched TCRs. The Jaccard Index and the Morisita Overlap Index were used to quantify repertoire overlap between compartments. GLIPH grouped TCR beta CDR3s together with public tetramer-defined viral CDR3s, and a viral motif had to include at least three viral sequences and show V-gene enrichment. The clones in this table, taken by TCRdb from immuneACCESS, are in-frame only. Not every clone is retained; where verified, under half of the shortfall comes from an unresolved V gene, and the cause of the rest is unknown. The V and J calls and clone size come from that table; D and trimming were worked out from the DNA. Here the sample has tens of thousands of clones; roughly nine tenths occur a single time. Over 9.5% of the sample is held by the ten biggest clonotypes.

As for this clone: The antigen it binds to is not known. This CDR3 fails to terminate in the conserved phenylalanine or tryptophan, so it likely reflects a read error. It is unclear where the CDR3 begins or ends on the DNA, so no DNA is shown, and the CDR3 is as TCRdb lists it.

Specimen: PBMCs, collected before any cancer treatment. The receptor was derived from a woman between 35 and 70 years old with stage II lung adenocarcinoma.

Here the CDR3 is given as CASSIRGPGGTTSCP. The chain joins TRBV19 to TRBJ2-7; the D segment call TRBD2 is taken from the table without a DNA check. CDR1 is given as LNHDA and CDR2 as SQIVND, both from the germline V gene (reference sequence). 15 amino acids form the CDR3, both terminal residues included.